This T cell receptor beta chain was recovered during a study of T cell repertoires in cytomegalovirus infection. General study results and limits: The response measured ex vivo was dominated by TCR beta clonotypes (HLA-C-restricted and CMV-specific). Public TCR beta family frequency separated CMV-and-HLA carriers, including in an independent cohort.

TCRdb analysed the reads with MiXCR anew, one entry per CDR3 protein. The table has more than 90,000 distinct CDR3 sequences, around 10% seen once. As concerns this clonotype: Its antigen is not identified.

The clonotype originates from a human donor in good health (CMV status not recorded). Some clones in this sample may be carry-over from other donors' samples. Material: PBMCs, sequenced either directly or after in vitro stimulation (not recorded which).

CDR3 sequence: CASSLAGGRDYGYTF. The CDR3 DNA reads TGTGCCAGCAGCTTAGCGGGTGGCAGAGACTATGGCTACACCTTC. This chain connects TRBV7-8 to TRBJ1-2; D gene uncertain. CDR3 length: 15 residues. V dropped 0 bases and J dropped 3 bases, with 11 bases sitting between them. The germline V gene has CDR1 SGHVS and CDR2 FQNEAQ.